A selection of T cell receptor beta chains follows, all from one sample in a study of shared clonotypes between healthy human individuals. TCRdb's table, derived via immunoSEQ multiplex PCR, lists solely in-frame clones and lacks some. The data contain roughly 500,000 clones, about 82% of them singletons. The sample taken for sequencing was PBMCs. The receptors here all came from a woman between 40 and 55 years old in good health. Some clones in this sample may be carry-over from other donors' samples. The CDR3 runs from the conserved cysteine through the conserved F or W. A D gene is named only where the DNA matches it firmly. Size values are once, few and many counts, or a class for expanded clones, and some rows have none.

>TRBV28|NA|NA|TRBJ1-4
CASGVGGVREKLFF
TGTGCCAGCGGAGTGGGGGGGGTTCGGGAAAAACTGTTTTTT
>TRBV5-5|NA|NA|TRBJ2-5
CASSPRGAETQYF
TGTGCCAGCAGCCCCAGGGGGGCGGAGACCCAGTACTTC
>TRBV30|TRBD2|once|TRBJ2-1
CAWSARPTSGEQFF
TGTGCCTGGAGCGCCCGACCCACTAGCGGCGAGCAGTTCTTC
>TRBV2|NA|NA|TRBJ2-7
CASTTTGAEQYF
TGTGCCAGCACCACTACAGGTGCCGAGCAGTACTTC
>TRBV2|TRBD1|many|TRBJ1-2
CASRRDRGSADGYTF
TGTGCCAGCAGGCGGGACAGGGGCTCAGCTGATGGCTACACCTTC
>TRBV6-4|NA|NA|TRBJ1-1
CASSWQQDTEAFF
TGTGCCAGCAGTTGGCAGCAGGACACTGAAGCTTTCTTT
>TRBV5-6|TRBD2|NA|TRBJ2-7
CASSLSWTSGAYEQYF
TGTGCCAGCAGCCTCTCCTGGACTAGCGGAGCATACGAGCAGTACTTC
>TRBV5-1|NA|few|TRBJ2-2
CASSLSPSLGELFF
TGCGCCAGCAGCTTGAGTCCCAGCCTCGGGGAGCTGTTTTTT
>TRBV18|NA|NA|TRBJ2-1
CASLAASSYNEQFF
TGTGCCAGTCTCGCGGCTAGCTCCTACAATGAGCAGTTCTTC
>TRBV27|NA|many|TRBJ1-1
CASKEMIRENTEAFF
TGTGCCAGCAAAGAAATGATCAGGGAGAACACTGAAGCTTTCTTT
>TRBV5-4|TRBD2|NA|TRBJ2-1
CASSWTGGSYNEQFF
TGTGCCAGCAGCTGGACGGGGGGCTCCTACAATGAGCAGTTCTTC
>TRBV5-4|NA|NA|TRBJ2-3
CASSPDLGFDTQYF
TGTGCCAGCAGCCCCGACTTGGGGTTCGATACGCAGTATTTT
>TRBV9|NA|NA|TRBJ1-3
CASSSSGGGNTIYF
TGTGCCAGCAGCTCCAGCGGGGGGGGAAACACCATATATTTT
>TRBV7-9|TRBD2|NA|TRBJ2-1
CASSRLASGSSYNEQFF
TGTGCCAGCAGCCGCTTGGCTAGCGGGTCATCCTACAATGAGCAGTTCTTC
>TRBV2|NA|NA|TRBJ1-6
CASKPSGNSPLHF
TGTGCCAGCAAGCCATCAGGAAATTCACCCCTCCACTTT
>TRBV28|NA|NA|TRBJ1-5
CASSPQTGNQPQHF
TGTGCCAGCAGCCCTCAGACGGGGAATCAGCCCCAGCATTTT
>TRBV10-2|NA|NA|TRBJ1-5
CASSGGLIGQPQHF
TGCGCCAGCTCGGGGGGACTGATTGGTCAGCCCCAGCATTTT
>TRBV29-1|NA|NA|TRBJ2-5
CSITSSDQETQYF
TGCAGCATTACGTCTAGCGACCAAGAGACCCAGTACTTC
>TRBV9|TRBD1|NA|TRBJ1-1
CASSVVDRPVNTEAFF
TGTGCCAGCAGCGTAGTGGACAGGCCGGTGAACACTGAAGCTTTCTTT
>TRBV5-1|NA|NA|TRBJ1-2
CASSPGEGYGYTF
TGCGCCAGCAGCCCCGGGGAGGGCTATGGCTACACCTTC
>TRBV30|TRBD2|once|TRBJ2-5
CAWSDLAGGEGTQYF
TGTGCCTGGAGTGATCTAGCGGGGGGAGAAGGGACCCAGTACTTC
>TRBV2|TRBD1|NA|TRBJ1-5
CASRGDSENQPQHF
TGTGCCAGCAGGGGGGACAGCGAGAATCAGCCCCAGCATTTT
>TRBV28|NA|NA|TRBJ2-5
CASTLGGVGETQYF
TGTGCCAGCACCTTAGGGGGGGTTGGGGAGACCCAGTACTTC
>TRBV5-1|NA|NA|TRBJ1-3
CASSSSGAGGNTIYF
TGCGCCAGCAGCTCTTCAGGGGCGGGAGGAAACACCATATATTTT
>TRBV9|TRBD2|NA|TRBJ2-2
CASSPGAGGTTGELFF
TGTGCCAGCAGCCCTGGAGCGGGGGGGACCACCGGGGAGCTGTTTTTT
>TRBV5-1|TRBD2|NA|TRBJ2-7
CASSLELAGGPYEQYF
TGCGCCAGCAGCTTGGAACTAGCGGGAGGCCCCTACGAGCAGTACTTC
>TRBV6-6|NA|NA|TRBJ2-1
CASSRTDNEQFF
TGTGCCAGCAGCCGGACCGACAATGAGCAGTTCTTC
>TRBV28|NA|few|TRBJ2-3
CASREGTGSTDTQYF
TGTGCCAGCAGGGAAGGGACGGGGTCCACAGATACGCAGTATTTT
>TRBV7-2|NA|NA|TRBJ2-1
CASSSARNNEQFF
TGTGCCAGCAGCTCCGCACGGAACAATGAGCAGTTCTTC
>TRBV5-4|TRBD1|NA|TRBJ2-7
CASRASGTAFYEQYF
TGTGCCAGCAGGGCTTCCGGGACAGCCTTCTACGAGCAGTACTTC
>TRBV19|NA|NA|TRBJ2-5
CASSIAGTQYF
TGTGCCAGTAGTATCGCTGGGACCCAGTACTTC
>TRBV2|NA|NA|TRBJ2-5
CASSEARSLGTQYF
TGTGCCAGCAGCGAGGCTAGGTCCTTGGGGACCCAGTACTTC
>TRBV5-1|NA|NA|TRBJ2-1
CASSLGSEYNEQFF
TGCGCCAGCAGCTTGGGGTCAGAATACAATGAGCAGTTCTTC
>TRBV15|NA|NA|TRBJ2-5
CATSRGRDPGIYQETQYF
TGTGCCACCAGCAGAGGACGGGACCCAGGGATATACCAAGAGACCCAGTACTTC
>TRBV29-1|NA|NA|TRBJ2-3
CSVEERADTQYF
TGCAGCGTTGAAGAGCGCGCAGATACGCAGTATTTT
>TRBV19|NA|NA|TRBJ1-1
CASSTDGWNTEAFF
TGTGCCAGTAGTACGGACGGATGGAACACTGAAGCTTTCTTT
>TRBV6-6|NA|NA|TRBJ1-1
CASSYRGRTTGAFF
TGCGCCAGCAGTTACCGGGGGCGCACGACTGGAGCTTTCTTT
>TRBV5-1|NA|NA|TRBJ2-1
CASSLDNSYNEQFF
TGCGCCAGCAGCTTGGACAACTCCTACAATGAGCAGTTCTTC
>TRBV29-1|TRBD2|once|TRBJ2-7
CSVALAGDEQYF
TGCAGCGTTGCACTAGCGGGAGATGAGCAGTACTTC
>TRBV27|TRBD1|NA|TRBJ1-2
CASGRDRGNYGYTF
TGTGCCAGCGGCCGGGACAGGGGAAATTATGGCTACACCTTC
>TRBV6-7|TRBD2|NA|TRBJ2-2
CASTGGRGNGHTGELFF
TGTGCCAGCACTGGCGGGAGGGGGAACGGGCACACCGGGGAGCTGTTTTTT
>TRBV29-1|TRBD1|NA|TRBJ1-4
CSVDAGHGGTGSEKLFF
TGCAGCGTTGACGCCGGGCACGGGGGGACAGGGAGTGAAAAACTGTTTTTT